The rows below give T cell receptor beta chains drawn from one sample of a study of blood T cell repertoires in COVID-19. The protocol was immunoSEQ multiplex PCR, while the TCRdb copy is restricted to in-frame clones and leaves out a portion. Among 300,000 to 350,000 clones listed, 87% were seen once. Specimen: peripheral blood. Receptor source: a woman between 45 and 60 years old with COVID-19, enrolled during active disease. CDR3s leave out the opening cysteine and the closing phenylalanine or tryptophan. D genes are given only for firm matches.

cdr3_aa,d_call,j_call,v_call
ASSFSGGRGVNEQF,NA,TRBJ2-1,TRBV27
ASSRLPGQGADEQY,TRBD1,TRBJ2-7,TRBV19
ASSTTGWTTDTQY,TRBD1,TRBJ2-3,TRBV18
ASSPTLAGVIVDEQY,TRBD2,TRBJ2-7,TRBV28
SASGRNEQF,NA,TRBJ2-1,TRBV20-1
ASSLHRGGETQY,TRBD1,TRBJ2-5,TRBV18
ASSLDFPGQGMY,TRBD1,TRBJ2-4,TRBV5-1
ASSNRLAEETQY,TRBD2,TRBJ2-5,TRBV3-1/TRBV3-2
AWNTRGGLFNTEAF,NA,TRBJ1-1,TRBV30
ASSQAQVSSGIKQF,TRBD2,TRBJ2-1,TRBV3-1/TRBV3-2
SVSGAGELF,NA,TRBJ2-2,TRBV29-1
ASRQGFAEAF,NA,TRBJ1-1,TRBV6-5
ASSLGTGYNSPLH,TRBD1,TRBJ1-6,TRBV7-9
SVVGTSGHTDTQY,TRBD2,TRBJ2-3,TRBV29-1
ASSSLGTGQWPQH,NA,TRBJ1-5,TRBV19
ASSPGTGLINEKLF,TRBD1,TRBJ1-4,TRBV3-1/TRBV3-2
ASSLTLAAVGNEQF,TRBD2,TRBJ2-1,TRBV13
ASSIVAGNTEAF,NA,TRBJ1-1,TRBV19
ASSQRTAGGSEKLF,TRBD1,TRBJ1-4,TRBV3-1/TRBV3-2
ASSLAHPTAYTQY,NA,TRBJ2-3,TRBV5-5
ASSIHLDTQY,NA,TRBJ2-3,TRBV19
ASSQTRTSGSGQF,TRBD2,TRBJ2-1,TRBV7-2
ASSSHLSGRSYEQY,TRBD2,TRBJ2-7,TRBV25-1
ASSFRGSDEQY,NA,TRBJ2-7,TRBV12-3/TRBV12-4
ASSLEGAIHYEQY,NA,TRBJ2-7,TRBV11-2
AISGEGRGTDTQY,TRBD2,TRBJ2-3,TRBV10-3
AWRTGPRDKTQY,NA,TRBJ2-5,TRBV30
ASSLYRAYEQY,NA,TRBJ2-7,TRBV11-2
ASSEWSGNTIY,NA,TRBJ1-3,TRBV7-9
ASSLDGVGTQY,NA,TRBJ2-5,TRBV5-1
ASSFPGTSGRREQY,TRBD2,TRBJ2-7,TRBV27
ASSIGTGQTAF,TRBD1,TRBJ1-1,TRBV9
ASSLFRGEAF,NA,TRBJ1-1,TRBV5-1
ASSLAGGNQPQH,NA,TRBJ1-5,TRBV5-1
ASSLWITEQGMNTEAF,NA,TRBJ1-1,TRBV5-1
ASSQGGMNTEAF,TRBD1,TRBJ1-1,TRBV19
ASSQDTGEGGSNQPQH,TRBD1,TRBJ1-5,TRBV23-1
ASSSRTSGRAVYEQY,TRBD2,TRBJ2-7,TRBV19
ASAFSGANVLT,NA,TRBJ2-6,TRBV12-5
ASSPGFPQGSNQPQH,NA,TRBJ1-5,TRBV7-9
ASSIAGALNEQF,TRBD2,TRBJ2-1,TRBV27
ASSPLSIADPRGYGYT,NA,TRBJ1-2,TRBV25-1
ATSDRHTGSGANVLT,NA,TRBJ2-6,TRBV24-1
ASSFGPPGTKNIQY,NA,TRBJ2-4,TRBV5-5
ASSQADPGIGSKNIQY,NA,TRBJ2-4,TRBV4-3
ASRNDRVAEAF,TRBD1,TRBJ1-1,TRBV19
ASSQILNGAQH,NA,TRBJ1-5,TRBV4-3
ASSPPLGQGVAGANVLT,TRBD1,TRBJ2-6,TRBV18
ASGAGGSYNEQF,TRBD2,TRBJ2-1,TRBV6-5
ASSRQGQGETQY,TRBD1,TRBJ2-5,TRBV5-1
ASSQVPIYSGSVGELF,TRBD2,TRBJ2-2,TRBV3-1/TRBV3-2
ASSIVGLAVYNEQF,TRBD2,TRBJ2-1,TRBV19
ASSRGVRDTGELF,TRBD2,TRBJ2-2,TRBV7-7
AWSITGKFGAF,NA,TRBJ1-1,TRBV30
ATSRPRTGTHQPQH,TRBD1,TRBJ1-5,TRBV15
ASSIGQGSRGQPQH,NA,TRBJ1-5,TRBV19
ATSDLLGQPLLNSSYEQY,NA,TRBJ2-7,TRBV24-1
ASSLGTSGTTDTQY,TRBD2,TRBJ2-3,TRBV7-3